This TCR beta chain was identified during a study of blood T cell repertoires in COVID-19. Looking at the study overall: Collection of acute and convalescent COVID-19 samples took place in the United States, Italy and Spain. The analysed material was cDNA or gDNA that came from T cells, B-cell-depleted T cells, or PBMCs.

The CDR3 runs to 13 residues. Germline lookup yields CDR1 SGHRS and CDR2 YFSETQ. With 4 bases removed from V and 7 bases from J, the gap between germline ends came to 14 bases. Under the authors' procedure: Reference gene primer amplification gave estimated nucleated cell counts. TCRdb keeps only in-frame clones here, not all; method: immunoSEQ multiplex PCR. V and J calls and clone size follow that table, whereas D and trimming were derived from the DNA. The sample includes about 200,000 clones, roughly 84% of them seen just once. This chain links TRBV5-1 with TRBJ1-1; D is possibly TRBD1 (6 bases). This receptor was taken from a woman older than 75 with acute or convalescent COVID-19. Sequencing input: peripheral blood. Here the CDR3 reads CASSNNRANEAFF. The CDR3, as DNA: TGCGCCAGCAGCAATAACAGGGCAAATGAAGCTTTCTTT.